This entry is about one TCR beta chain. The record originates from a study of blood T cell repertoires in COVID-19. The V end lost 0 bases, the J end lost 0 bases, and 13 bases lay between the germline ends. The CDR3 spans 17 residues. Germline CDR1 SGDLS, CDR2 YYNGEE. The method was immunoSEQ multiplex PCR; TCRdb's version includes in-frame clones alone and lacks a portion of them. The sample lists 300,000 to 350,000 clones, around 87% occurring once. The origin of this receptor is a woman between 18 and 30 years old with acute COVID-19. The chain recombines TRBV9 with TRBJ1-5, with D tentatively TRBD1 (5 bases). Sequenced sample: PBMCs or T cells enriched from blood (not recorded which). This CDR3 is CASSVGAGPLSNQPQHF. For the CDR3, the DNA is TGTGCCAGCAGCGTAGGGGCAGGGCCCCTTAGCAATCAGCCCCAGCATTTT.